Listed below are T cell receptor beta chains from one sample, sequenced in a study of blood T cell repertoires in COVID-19. Using immunoSEQ multiplex PCR, the repertoire was profiled, and TCRdb retains in-frame clones only, with some absent. This sample has fewer than 650,000 clones; approximately 91% occur once, and the top ten carry less than 9.5%. Input material: peripheral blood. These receptors came from a woman aged 50 to 60 with COVID-19, enrolled during active disease. The CDR3 runs from the conserved cysteine through the conserved F or W. The D gene is left open where the match is weak. Size is omitted from some rows. Given values are once, few, many or a class for expanded clones.

j_call: TRBJ1-1; clone_size: -; d_call: TRBD1; v_call: TRBV6-2/TRBV6-3; cdr3_aa: CASSPTGVNTEAFF; cdr3_nt: TGTGCCAGCAGCCCCACAGGGGTGAACACTGAAGCTTTCTTT
j_call: TRBJ1-1; clone_size: -; d_call: -; v_call: TRBV6-5; cdr3_aa: CASSLDRLNTEAFF; cdr3_nt: TGTGCCAGCAGTTTGGACAGATTGAACACTGAAGCTTTCTTT
j_call: TRBJ1-2; clone_size: -; d_call: -; v_call: TRBV4-1; cdr3_aa: CASSQVREGPGGYTF; cdr3_nt: TGCGCCAGCAGCCAAGTGAGGGAAGGGCCCGGGGGCTACACCTTC
j_call: TRBJ1-1; clone_size: -; d_call: -; v_call: TRBV7-9; cdr3_aa: CASSLDSEAFF; cdr3_nt: TGTGCCAGCAGCTTAGACAGCGAAGCTTTCTTT
j_call: TRBJ1-2; clone_size: -; d_call: -; v_call: TRBV6-1; cdr3_aa: CASSDSGGYTF; cdr3_nt: TGTGCCAGCAGTGATTCGGGAGGCTACACCTTC
j_call: TRBJ1-4; clone_size: -; d_call: TRBD1; v_call: TRBV7-9; cdr3_aa: CASTESKTGQGGEKLFF; cdr3_nt: TGTGCCAGCACCGAATCAAAAACGGGACAGGGTGGAGAAAAACTGTTTTTT
j_call: TRBJ1-6; clone_size: once; d_call: TRBD1; v_call: TRBV5-5; cdr3_aa: CASSSSRQGNNSPLHF; cdr3_nt: TGTGCCAGCAGCTCCTCAAGACAGGGGAATAATTCACCCCTCCACTTT
j_call: TRBJ1-4; clone_size: once; d_call: TRBD1; v_call: TRBV24-1; cdr3_aa: CATYLGDRDEKLFF; cdr3_nt: TGTGCCACCTACTTAGGGGACAGGGATGAAAAACTGTTTTTT
j_call: TRBJ2-3; clone_size: -; d_call: TRBD2; v_call: TRBV3-1/TRBV3-2; cdr3_aa: CASSQEVLLAGGRDTQYF; cdr3_nt: TGTGCCAGCAGCCAAGAAGTCTTGCTAGCGGGGGGGCGGGATACGCAGTATTTT
j_call: TRBJ1-1; clone_size: -; d_call: TRBD1; v_call: TRBV5-1; cdr3_aa: CATRQGMSTEAFF; cdr3_nt: TGCGCCACCCGACAGGGAATGAGCACTGAAGCTTTCTTT
j_call: TRBJ1-5; clone_size: -; d_call: TRBD1; v_call: TRBV5-6; cdr3_aa: CASSSQHRGPSNQPQHF; cdr3_nt: TGTGCCAGCAGCTCGCAACACAGGGGACCGAGCAATCAGCCCCAGCATTTT
j_call: TRBJ2-3; clone_size: -; d_call: TRBD1; v_call: TRBV28; cdr3_aa: CASRDRGTDTQYF; cdr3_nt: TGTGCCAGCAGGGACAGGGGCACAGATACGCAGTATTTT
j_call: TRBJ2-3; clone_size: -; d_call: -; v_call: TRBV30; cdr3_aa: CAWDGRGTDTQYF; cdr3_nt: TGTGCCTGGGATGGGCGGGGCACAGATACGCAGTATTTT
j_call: TRBJ1-2; clone_size: -; d_call: -; v_call: TRBV19; cdr3_aa: CASSMGGRDGYTF; cdr3_nt: TGTGCCAGTAGTATGGGGGGACGGGATGGCTACACCTTC
j_call: TRBJ1-1; clone_size: -; d_call: TRBD1; v_call: TRBV19; cdr3_aa: CASSPGQGGTEAFF; cdr3_nt: TGTGCCAGTAGTCCGGGACAGGGAGGCACTGAAGCTTTCTTT
j_call: TRBJ1-1; clone_size: -; d_call: -; v_call: TRBV29-1; cdr3_aa: CSVEGTSNTEAFF; cdr3_nt: TGCAGCGTTGAAGGGACATCGAACACTGAAGCTTTCTTT
j_call: TRBJ1-3; clone_size: -; d_call: -; v_call: TRBV3-1/TRBV3-2; cdr3_aa: CASSQDLTGSGNTIYF; cdr3_nt: TGTGCCAGCAGCCAAGATCTCACAGGGAGTGGAAACACCATATATTTT
j_call: TRBJ1-5; clone_size: once; d_call: -; v_call: TRBV2; cdr3_aa: CASSAGEGYQPQHF; cdr3_nt: TGTGCCAGCAGTGCCGGAGAGGGCTATCAGCCCCAGCATTTT
j_call: TRBJ2-7; clone_size: -; d_call: TRBD2; v_call: TRBV2; cdr3_aa: CASSYAGGLYEQYF; cdr3_nt: TGTGCCAGCAGCTACGCGGGGGGGCTCTACGAGCAGTACTTC
j_call: TRBJ2-2; clone_size: -; d_call: -; v_call: TRBV9; cdr3_aa: CASSVAPGNTGELFF; cdr3_nt: TGTGCCAGCAGCGTAGCTCCGGGGAACACCGGGGAGCTGTTTTTT
j_call: TRBJ1-2; clone_size: -; d_call: TRBD1; v_call: TRBV6-5; cdr3_aa: CASSFNRGNYGYTF; cdr3_nt: TGTGCCAGCAGCTTTAACAGGGGGAACTATGGCTACACCTTC
j_call: TRBJ1-2; clone_size: -; d_call: -; v_call: TRBV6-5; cdr3_aa: CASSWGDPAGYYGYTF; cdr3_nt: TGTGCCAGCAGTTGGGGGGACCCGGCAGGATACTATGGCTACACCTTC
j_call: TRBJ1-3; clone_size: -; d_call: -; v_call: TRBV5-8; cdr3_aa: CASSWGTGAGNTIYF; cdr3_nt: TGTGCCAGCAGCTGGGGGACGGGGGCTGGAAACACCATATATTTT
j_call: TRBJ1-2; clone_size: -; d_call: TRBD1; v_call: TRBV28; cdr3_aa: CASSLGQGIVYTF; cdr3_nt: TGTGCCAGCAGTTTGGGACAGGGGATCGTCTACACCTTC
j_call: TRBJ1-5; clone_size: few; d_call: -; v_call: TRBV28; cdr3_aa: CASSLSGKAQHF; cdr3_nt: TGTGCCAGCAGTTTATCAGGGAAGGCCCAGCATTTT
j_call: TRBJ1-1; clone_size: -; d_call: -; v_call: TRBV12-3/TRBV12-4; cdr3_aa: CASITPGTEAFF; cdr3_nt: TGTGCCAGCATCACCCCAGGCACTGAAGCTTTCTTT
j_call: TRBJ2-1; clone_size: -; d_call: -; v_call: TRBV20-1; cdr3_aa: CSASRLVSYNEQFF; cdr3_nt: TGCAGTGCTAGTCGACTAGTGTCTTACAATGAGCAGTTCTTC
j_call: TRBJ2-7; clone_size: -; d_call: -; v_call: TRBV5-1; cdr3_aa: CASSLDRKYEQYF; cdr3_nt: TGCGCCAGCAGCCTGGACAGAAAGTACGAGCAGTACTTC
j_call: TRBJ2-7; clone_size: -; d_call: TRBD2; v_call: TRBV27; cdr3_aa: CASSRGLGEREQYF; cdr3_nt: TGTGCCAGCAGTCGTGGACTAGGCGAGAGGGAGCAGTACTTC
j_call: TRBJ1-2; clone_size: once; d_call: TRBD1; v_call: TRBV15; cdr3_aa: CATSRGDRGVDYGYTF; cdr3_nt: TGTGCCACCAGCAGGGGTGACAGGGGTGTCGACTATGGCTACACCTTC
j_call: TRBJ1-2; clone_size: -; d_call: TRBD1; v_call: TRBV6-1; cdr3_aa: CASSEGQAVSYGYTF; cdr3_nt: TGTGCCAGCAGTGAGGGACAGGCGGTTAGCTATGGCTACACCTTC
j_call: TRBJ2-1; clone_size: once; d_call: -; v_call: TRBV19; cdr3_aa: CASSIGASNEQFF; cdr3_nt: TGTGCCAGTAGTATAGGAGCGAGCAATGAGCAGTTCTTC
j_call: TRBJ1-5; clone_size: -; d_call: -; v_call: TRBV2; cdr3_aa: CASSPGYTGYQPQHF; cdr3_nt: TGTGCCAGCAGTCCAGGTTATACAGGGTACCAGCCCCAGCATTTT
j_call: TRBJ1-2; clone_size: -; d_call: TRBD1; v_call: TRBV14; cdr3_aa: CASSQLSTGGPRGYTF; cdr3_nt: TGTGCCAGCAGCCAGCTTTCAACAGGGGGACCCAGGGGCTACACCTTC
j_call: TRBJ1-4; clone_size: -; d_call: -; v_call: TRBV21-1; cdr3_aa: CASSRGGAHEKLFF; cdr3_nt: TGTGCCAGCAGCAGAGGGGGGGCGCACGAAAAACTGTTTTTT
j_call: TRBJ2-7; clone_size: once; d_call: -; v_call: TRBV13; cdr3_aa: CASSLLGGYEQYF; cdr3_nt: TGTGCCAGCAGCCTCCTTGGCGGATACGAGCAGTACTTC
j_call: TRBJ2-1; clone_size: -; d_call: -; v_call: TRBV10-3; cdr3_aa: CAIRGSDEQFF; cdr3_nt: TGTGCCATCAGGGGTAGCGATGAGCAGTTCTTC
j_call: TRBJ1-3; clone_size: -; d_call: -; v_call: TRBV12-3/TRBV12-4; cdr3_aa: CASAVWRENTIYF; cdr3_nt: TGTGCCAGCGCCGTTTGGCGGGAGAACACCATATATTTT
j_call: TRBJ1-3; clone_size: -; d_call: -; v_call: TRBV3-1/TRBV3-2; cdr3_aa: CASSATSGQRSGNTIYF; cdr3_nt: TGTGCCAGCAGCGCTACATCGGGACAAAGATCTGGAAACACCATATATTTT
j_call: TRBJ1-1; clone_size: few; d_call: -; v_call: TRBV7-9; cdr3_aa: CASSLGGLGTEAFF; cdr3_nt: TGTGCCAGCAGTTTAGGGGGGCTGGGCACTGAAGCTTTCTTT